This T cell receptor beta chain comes out of a study of cytomegalovirus exposure and HLA in healthy donors (TCRdb year 2017). Turning to the overall study: According to an earlier analysis of 587 of the donors, about 170 million T cells yielded over 100 million unique TCR beta sequences and more than 250 Gb of sequence data. The study combined high-throughput TCR immunosequencing, statistical association of individual TCRs with disease status, and machine learning to predict cytomegalovirus infection status. Rather than using new phenotypic data, the later analysis identified candidate immune exposures from TCR beta sequences and from how often those sequences occurred across donors. The genetic ancestry cluster associated with self-reported Caucasian donors included roughly four fifths of the 398 genotyped donors. Class I and class II HLA loci were covered by the typing at four-digit resolution. Every repertoire in the discovery cohort had been generated on one and the same sequencing platform. Several DR-DQ haplotypes were handled as single units for association and clustering because linkage in the cohort was strong. The aim of the study was to test whether cataloging public T cell receptors could identify signatures of past pathogen exposure. To study patterns of TCR occurrence, a later analysis re-analyzed previously published TCR beta repertoires from several hundred donors and added high-resolution HLA genotyping. The number of donors typed differed by locus, with roughly 620-640 for A, B, C, DRB1 and DQB1, around 500 for DQA1, 606 for DPA1, and under 490 for DPB1. Besides the first cohort of under 700 subjects, a separate validation cohort made up of over 100 different subjects was used. A later genetic analysis took genome-wide SNP genotypes for 398 of the 666 donors and used that subset as a discovery cohort. Using immunosequencing, the study profiled T cell repertoires from around 670 subjects and related those repertoires to cytomegalovirus serostatus. Among some 410 genotyped donors of the cohort, an average of about 240,000 unique TCR beta nucleotide sequences were sequenced per donor, 15% to 20% of them non-productive. Donor age, sex, ethnicity and CMV serostatus were compiled alongside the repertoire data. About 300 gigabases of sequencing data and approximately 84 million unique TCR sequences were included in an early release covering 500 to 750 HLA-typed donors. To decide whether each TCR beta V gene segment behaved as functional or pseudogenic, an earlier analysis of 587 of the donors relied on high-throughput TCR beta sequencing. Broader findings and caveats from the paper: A later analysis reported that several top co-occurrence clusters appeared linked to parvovirus B19, influenza, CMV and Epstein-Barr virus. HLA typing was unavailable for some donors at each locus, so association tests used only the typed subset. Correlated functional status among segregating V segments might be attributable to linkage disequilibrium, but an unknown experimental factor could not be ruled out. A few of the identified cytomegalovirus-associated TCR beta chains were confirmed in vitro to be specific for cytomegalovirus antigens. It was suggested by the authors that the approach could potentially be generalized to other disease states and immunological phenotypes. While some public TCRs were present in many individuals, most TCR sequences turned up only very rarely across donors. CMV serostatus was the only immune exposure information available for the cohort. Because the 87-base-pair reads could not distinguish some IMGT-functional V segments, including TRBV6-2 and TRBV6-3, those segments were excluded. V-gene and J-gene trimming of TCR beta chains was associated with a missense DCLRE1C variant in a later genetic analysis, and the association was replicated in an independent cohort. According to a later analysis, TCR association rates differed among HLA loci, with DRB1 alleles showing the most associated TCRs and HLA-C alleles showing the fewest. Strong co-occurrence of HLA alleles, especially DR and DQ, made assigning TCR associations to individual alleles difficult. A total of roughly 160 TCR beta chains were listed by the study as associated with cytomegalovirus. The earlier analysis of 587 of the donors excluded 15 to 20 rarely observed V segments, including chromosome 9 orphons, because counts were too low. In an earlier analysis of 587 of the donors, most TCR beta V segments appeared in productive rearrangements about 87% or about 30% of the time, broadly matching IMGT annotations. A group of highly shared sequence variants was considered likely to be a technical artifact of the sequencing pipeline. Roughly uniform sequencing depth across donors was assumed in presence/absence analyses, although this assumption may not hold. The classifier was reported to diagnose cytomegalovirus status with high specificity and sensitivity in both the original cohort and the validation cohort. A later analysis associated about 17,000 TCR beta sequences with specific HLA alleles at a false discovery rate of 0.05. Most CMV-associated TCR beta chains appeared to be HLA-restricted in a later analysis, and the HLA associations seemed to be driven largely by CMV exposure. A further reported finding was that TCR beta sequences accurately predicted the HLA-A and HLA-B alleles for most subjects in the first cohort. This cohort had only TCR beta chains sequenced, and the lack of alpha or paired-chain data limited which features could be detected. Compared with equally common non-associated chains, HLA-associated TCR beta chains in a later analysis were more clonally expanded and had lower generation probabilities. According to a later genetic analysis, donors in an Asian-associated ancestry cluster had fewer N-insertions in productive TCRs than the approximately 710-donor mean.

The germline V gene (reference sequence) gives CDR1 as MNHEY and CDR2 as SMNVEV. CDR3 length: 14 amino acids, cysteine to phenylalanine. Just CDR3 DNA is preserved here, 42 bases in frame from base 1. V was cut back by 5 bases and J by 3 bases, leaving a gap of 11 bases between them. Receptor libraries were prepared by the immunoSEQ multiplex PCR assay. For the multiplex PCR, a mixture combining 60 forward primers for TCR Vbeta segments and 13 reverse primers for TCR Jbeta segments was used. The CDR3 region of rearranged TCR beta genes was amplified from genomic DNA with a multiplex PCR assay. The amplified TCR beta libraries were sequenced on the Illumina HiSeq System as 87-base-pair reads. On the study's bioinformatics: A later analysis tallied 70 million to 100 million unique TCR beta chains across the 660 or so repertoires, and about 12 million of those chains were shared by two or more donors. A nearest-neighbor algorithm error-corrected the raw reads and collapsed the reads into unique sequences, merging closely related sequences to remove PCR and sequencing errors. Alignment of CDR3 sequences to IMGT reference sequences was used to assign V, D and J gene segments. For a sequence to be retained, a match of at least six nucleotides was required to both a V gene segment and a J gene segment. A rearrangement counted as productive if the CDR3 had no stop codons and remained in frame with V and J, and every other rearrangement counted as non-productive. Following IMGT convention, CDR3 was defined as the stretch from the second conserved V-encoded cysteine to the conserved J-encoded phenylalanine. Sequences without an unambiguous match to a single V gene segment were excluded from the earlier analysis of approximately 600 of the donors. In an earlier analysis of around 590 of the donors, a V segment was called functional when productive rearrangements were above 56.7%, and segregating when the standard deviation between donors exceeded 5%. To diagnose cytomegalovirus status from the catalog of TCR beta chain sequences, a statistical classification framework was built. In a later analysis, V and J genes were assigned by comparing TCR nucleotide sequences against IMGT/GENE-DB human TR gene sequences. The TCRdist pipeline was used in a later analysis to assign CDR3 sequences and most-parsimonious VDJ recombination scenarios. In a later analysis, each TCR beta chain was defined by its CDR3 amino acid sequence together with its V-gene family, and reads without a unique V-gene family were excluded. As a way to deal with suspected cross-contamination and a sequencing artifact, a later analysis dropped roughly 600 nucleotide sequences that were highly shared and had low generation probability. In a later analysis, a clonal expansion index for each public chain was calculated from normalized within-repertoire ranks of inferred template counts. In a later analysis, generation probabilities were computed with a VDJ recombination model fitted to out-of-frame rearrangements, and the resulting probabilities were checked against IGoR. In a later analysis, hypergeometric tests were used to score TCR-TCR, TCR-HLA and TCR-CMV co-occurrence, with a repertoire-size bias correction applied to TCR pairs. False discovery rates were estimated in a later analysis by permuting HLA or CMV assignments 20 times. In a later analysis, co-occurring TCRs were grouped using DBSCAN, with TCRdist sequence similarity added in when clustering inside HLA-allele-positive subsets. For co-occurrence clustering, repertoires with fewer than 30,000 or more than 120,000 public chains were excluded, along with a handful of repertoires with anomalous nucleotide sharing. Entries here come from immuneACCESS through TCRdb and include only in-frame sequences with V and J called. Some clones fail to appear in such tables; in the studies checked, an unresolved V gene covers under half of the shortfall, and the cause of the remainder is unknown. Clone size and the V and J calls come from that table; the DNA yielded D and trimming. The sample data list roughly 180,000 clones, and around 84% of these were observed just once. The top ten clonotypes cover under 1.5% of the sample.

The cohort comprised around 700 healthy bone marrow donors. At the time of sampling, all cohort members were nominally healthy, though unrecorded immune exposures were likely present. The donor was CMV seropositive and belonged to the group of 250 to 350 seropositive cohort members. A peripheral blood sample was collected from each donor, and TCR beta sequencing was performed on peripheral blood mononuclear cells. Genomic DNA extraction from the blood cell samples was performed with the Qiagen DNeasy Blood Extraction Kit. In the case of this clone: Its antigen is currently not known. No per-base quality is available; no much larger clone lies one base away.

The sequenced material came from PBMCs. Recombination connected TRBV27 to TRBJ1-5, with TRBD1 perhaps the D gene, on 5 matching bases. The sequence was obtained from a girl aged 2-10 years in good health and CMV-seropositive. The DNA sequence reads TGTGCCAGCAGTCCCCGGGGGTCCAATCAGCCCCAGCATTTT. Translated, it gives CASSPRGSNQPQHF.